This is a list of T cell receptor beta chains from one sample in a study of metastatic and nonmetastatic thyroid tumors. TCRdb re-called the PCR reads with MiXCR. The sample lists 14,000 or so clones; roughly a third were seen once. Sample: tumor tissue. The receptors shown here come from a male donor with papillary thyroid cancer or a benign thyroid nodule (not recorded which). Some clones in this sample may be carry-over from other donors' samples. Both conserved end residues are part of each CDR3. The order of the fields is clone size, D gene, CDR3 length, J gene, V gene, CDR3 DNA, CDR3 protein. D genes are given only for firm matches. Clone size, where shown, is once, few, many, or a class for clones that have expanded.

-,TRBD2,15,TRBJ2-7,TRBV20-1,TGCAGTCTCCGGCTAGCGGGGGGGCATAGGTTCGAGCAGTACTTC,CSLRLAGGHRFEQYF
once,-,15,TRBJ2-1,TRBV11-2,TGTGCCAGCAGCTTAGAGGTGGGACCGTACAATGAGGAGTTCTTC,CASSLEVGPYNEEFF
many,TRBD2,14,TRBJ2-7,TRBV20-1,TGCAGTGCTAGGGGACTAGTACTCGGCTACGAGCAGTACTTC,CSARGLVLGYEQYF
-,TRBD2,15,TRBJ2-7,TRBV20-1,TGCAGTGCTACTGAGCGGGAGGGCCTTGGTTACGAGCAGTACTTC,CSATEREGLGYEQYF
medium-sized,-,13,TRBJ2-5,TRBV20-1,TGCAGTGCTGCACCCGCACCCCAAGAGACCCAGTACTTC,CSAAPAPQETQYF
many,-,15,TRBJ1-4,TRBV20-1,TGCAGTGCTAGAGATCCAGGAAGACTTAATGAAAAACTGTTTTTT,CSARDPGRLNEKLFF
many,-,16,TRBJ2-2,TRBV10-3,TGTGCCATCAGTGAGTCGAATCGGGCAACCACCGGGGAGCTGTTTTTT,CAISESNRATTGELFF
-,-,16,TRBJ2-7,TRBV5-1,TGCGCCAGCAGCTTGTGGCACATGGACAGCAACTACGAGCAGTACTTC,CASSLWHMDSNYEQYF
few,-,13,TRBJ2-7,TRBV2,TGTGCCAGCATTTTACAACAGTACTACGAGCAGTACTTC,CASILQQYYEQYF
-,-,15,TRBJ1-1,TRBV14,TGTGCCAGCAGCAAAAGGCAGGCGACGGAGACGGAAGCTTTCTTT,CASSKRQATETEAFF
medium-sized,-,14,TRBJ2-1,TRBV11-2,TGTGCCAGCAGCTTATCGTCCCAGGTCAATGAGCAGTTCTTC,CASSLSSQVNEQFF
-,-,16,TRBJ2-2,TRBV12-3/TRBV12-4,TGTGCCAGCAGTGCGTTTCGGGGCGGAAACACCGGTGAGCTGTTTTTT,CASSAFRGGNTGELFF
-,-,14,TRBJ2-7,TRBV6-1,TGTGCCAGCGCCCAGGGAGCCTCCTCCTACGAGCAGTACTTC,CASAQGASSYEQYF
many,TRBD1,12,TRBJ2-7,TRBV20-1,TGCAGTGCTACGGGACAGGGGTTCCGGCAGTACTTC,CSATGQGFRQYF
-,-,12,TRBJ2-1,TRBV5-1,TGCGCCAGCAGCTTGGTACAGGAAGAGCCGTTCTTC,CASSLVQEEPFF
medium-sized,TRBD1,13,TRBJ1-2,TRBV30,TGTGCCTGGAGCCTACAGGGGGGTATGAGCTACACCTTC,CAWSLQGGMSYTF
-,-,16,TRBJ2-1,TRBV9,TGTGCCAGCAGCCCTTTGGACCGAGCCATTGGGAATGAGCAGTTCTTC,CASSPLDRAIGNEQFF
-,-,14,TRBJ1-1,TRBV11-2,TGTGCCAGCAGCTTAGAAACTCGGAACACTGAAGCTTTCTTT,CASSLETRNTEAFF
-,-,13,TRBJ2-7,TRBV12-3/TRBV12-4,TGTGCCAGCAGTTTGGGCGGAAACTACGAGCAGTACTTC,CASSLGGNYEQYF
many,TRBD2,16,TRBJ2-3,TRBV6-1,TGTGCCAGCAGTGAATCGGGAGGGTCCGGCACAGATACGCAGTATTTT,CASSESGGSGTDTQYF
few,TRBD2,14,TRBJ2-7,TRBV28,TGTGCCAGCATCTCTAGCGGGGGGTCATTAGAGCAGTACTTC,CASISSGGSLEQYF
-,TRBD2,17,TRBJ2-3,TRBV11-2,TGTGCCAGCAGCAGGGATGGACTAGCGGGAGAAGCAGATACGCAGTATTTT,CASSRDGLAGEADTQYF